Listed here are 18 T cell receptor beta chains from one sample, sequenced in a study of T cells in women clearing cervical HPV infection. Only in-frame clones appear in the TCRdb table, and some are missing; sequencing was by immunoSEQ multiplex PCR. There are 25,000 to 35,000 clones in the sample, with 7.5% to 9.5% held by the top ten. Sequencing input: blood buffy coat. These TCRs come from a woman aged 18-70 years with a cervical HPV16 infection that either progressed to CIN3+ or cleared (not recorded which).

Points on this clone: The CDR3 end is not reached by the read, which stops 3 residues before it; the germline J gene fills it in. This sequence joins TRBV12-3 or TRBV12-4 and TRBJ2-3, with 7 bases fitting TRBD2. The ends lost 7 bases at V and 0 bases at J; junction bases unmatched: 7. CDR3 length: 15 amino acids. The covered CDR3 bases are TGTGCCAGCACCACTAGCGATACTAGCACAGATACG. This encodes CASTTSDTSTDT. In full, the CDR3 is CASTTSDTSTDTQYF.

CDR3 amino acids: CASKTHYTEAFF. The sequenced part of the CDR3 DNA is TGTGCCAGCAAGACACACTACACTGAA. This chain joins TRBV2 and TRBJ1-1; D not certain. The read stops 3 residues short of the end of the CDR3; the missing end is completed from the germline J gene. CDR1 SNHLY and CDR2 FYNNEI come from the germline V gene. The CDR3 runs 12 residues. V gave up 7 bases and J gave up 3 bases, with 9 bases separating them.

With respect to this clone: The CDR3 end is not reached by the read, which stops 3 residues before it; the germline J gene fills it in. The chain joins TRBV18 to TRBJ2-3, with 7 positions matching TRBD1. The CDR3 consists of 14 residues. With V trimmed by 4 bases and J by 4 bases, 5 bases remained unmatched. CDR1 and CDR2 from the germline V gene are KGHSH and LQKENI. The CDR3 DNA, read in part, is TGTGCCAGCTCACTTTCCGACAGGGCAGATACG. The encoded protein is CASSLSDRADT. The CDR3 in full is CASSLSDRADTQYF.

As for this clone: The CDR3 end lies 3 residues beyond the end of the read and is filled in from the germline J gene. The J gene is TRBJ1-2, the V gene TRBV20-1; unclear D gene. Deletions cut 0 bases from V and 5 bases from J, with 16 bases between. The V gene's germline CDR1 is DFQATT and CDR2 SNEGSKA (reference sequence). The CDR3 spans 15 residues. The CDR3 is CSARDFVGGGYGYTF. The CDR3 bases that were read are TGCAGTGCTAGAGACTTCGTCGGTGGAGGGTATGGC.

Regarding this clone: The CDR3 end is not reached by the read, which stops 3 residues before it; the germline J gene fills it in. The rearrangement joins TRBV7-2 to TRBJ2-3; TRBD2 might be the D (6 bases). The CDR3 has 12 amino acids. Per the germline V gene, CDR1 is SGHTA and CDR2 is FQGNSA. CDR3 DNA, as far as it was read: TGTGCCAGCAGCCGGGGAGGCGAGACG. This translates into CASSRGGET. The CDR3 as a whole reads CASSRGGETQYF.

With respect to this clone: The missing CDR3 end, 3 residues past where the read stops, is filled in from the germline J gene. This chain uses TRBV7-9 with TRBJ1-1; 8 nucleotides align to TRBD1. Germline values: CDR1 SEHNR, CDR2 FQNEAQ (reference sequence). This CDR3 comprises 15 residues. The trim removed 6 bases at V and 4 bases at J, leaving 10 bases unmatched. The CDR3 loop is CASSKTGQGGTEAFF. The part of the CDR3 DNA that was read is TGTGCCAGCAGTAAAACTGGACAGGGTGGCACTGAA.

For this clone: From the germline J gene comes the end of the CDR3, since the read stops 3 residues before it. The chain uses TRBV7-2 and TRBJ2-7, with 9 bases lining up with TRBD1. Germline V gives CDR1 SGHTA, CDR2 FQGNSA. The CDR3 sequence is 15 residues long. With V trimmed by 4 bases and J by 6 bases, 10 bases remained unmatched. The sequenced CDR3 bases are TGTGCCAGCAGCTCTGGGGGGACAGGGAGATCCGAG. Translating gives CASSSGGTGRSE. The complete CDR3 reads CASSSGGTGRSEQYF.

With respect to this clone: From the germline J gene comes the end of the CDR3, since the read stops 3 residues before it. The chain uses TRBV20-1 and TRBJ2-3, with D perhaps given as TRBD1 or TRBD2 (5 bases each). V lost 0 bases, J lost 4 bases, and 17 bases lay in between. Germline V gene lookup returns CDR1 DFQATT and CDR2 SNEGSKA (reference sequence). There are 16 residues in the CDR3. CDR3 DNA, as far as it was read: TGCAGTGCTAGAGATCCGAGGGGTCGGCATCCAGATACG. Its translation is CSARDPRGRHPDT. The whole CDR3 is CSARDPRGRHPDTQYF.

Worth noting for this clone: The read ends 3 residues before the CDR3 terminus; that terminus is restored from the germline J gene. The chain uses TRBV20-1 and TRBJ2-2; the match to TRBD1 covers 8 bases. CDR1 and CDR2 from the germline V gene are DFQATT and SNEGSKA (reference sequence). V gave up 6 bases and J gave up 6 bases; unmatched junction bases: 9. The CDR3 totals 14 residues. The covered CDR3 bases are TGCAGTGCCCAGGACAGGGTCTACTCCGGGGAG. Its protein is CSAQDRVYSGE. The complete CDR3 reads CSAQDRVYSGELFF.

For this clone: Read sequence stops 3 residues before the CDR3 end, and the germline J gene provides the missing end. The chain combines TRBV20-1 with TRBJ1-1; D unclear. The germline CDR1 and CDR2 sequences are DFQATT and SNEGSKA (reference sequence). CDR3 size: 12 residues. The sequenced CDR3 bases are TGCAGTGCTAGAGATAGCCCCCAAGAA. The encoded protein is CSARDSPQE. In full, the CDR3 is CSARDSPQEAFF.

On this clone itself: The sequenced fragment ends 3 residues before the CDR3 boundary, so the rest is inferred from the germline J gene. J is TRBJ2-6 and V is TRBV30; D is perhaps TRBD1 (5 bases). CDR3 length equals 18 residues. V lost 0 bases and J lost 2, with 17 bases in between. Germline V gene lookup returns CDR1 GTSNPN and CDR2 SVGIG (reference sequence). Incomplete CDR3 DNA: TGTGCCTGGAGTGTAAAGTTGTCTGGCAGGGCTGGGGCCAACGTC. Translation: CAWSVKLSGRAGANV. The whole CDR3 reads CAWSVKLSGRAGANVLTF.

This CDR3 reads CSARRLAGVGNDYTF. The covered CDR3 bases are TGCAGTGCTAGAAGACTAGCGGGAGTAGGGAATGAC. J is TRBJ1-2 and V is TRBV20-1; D unresolved. Sequencing ends 3 residues short of the CDR3 end; the germline J gene provides the rest. Germline CDR1 reads DFQATT; CDR2 reads SNEGSKA (reference sequence). The length of the CDR3 is 15 residues.

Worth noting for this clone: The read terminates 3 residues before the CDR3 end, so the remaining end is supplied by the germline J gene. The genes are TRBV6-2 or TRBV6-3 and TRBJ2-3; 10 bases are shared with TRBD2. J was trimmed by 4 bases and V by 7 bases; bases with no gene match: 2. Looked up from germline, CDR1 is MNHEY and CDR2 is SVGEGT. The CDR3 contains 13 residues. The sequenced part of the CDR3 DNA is TGTGCCAGCACAGGACTAGCGGCAGATACG. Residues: CASTGLAADT. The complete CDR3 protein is CASTGLAADTQYF.

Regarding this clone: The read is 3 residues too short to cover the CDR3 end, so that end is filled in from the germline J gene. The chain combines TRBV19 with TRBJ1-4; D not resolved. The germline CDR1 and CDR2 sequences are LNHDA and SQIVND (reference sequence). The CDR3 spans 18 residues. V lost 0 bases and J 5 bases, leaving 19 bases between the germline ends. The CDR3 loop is CASSIEFEYGSTNEKLFF. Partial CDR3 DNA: TGTGCCAGTAGTATAGAGTTTGAGTATGGCAGTACAAATGAAAAA.

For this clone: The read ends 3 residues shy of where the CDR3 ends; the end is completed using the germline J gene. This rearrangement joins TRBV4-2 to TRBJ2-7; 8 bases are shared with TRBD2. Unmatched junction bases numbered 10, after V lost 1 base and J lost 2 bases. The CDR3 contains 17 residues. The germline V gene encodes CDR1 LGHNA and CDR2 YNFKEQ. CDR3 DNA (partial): TGTGCCAGCAGCCAAGGGGAAAGCGGGAGAGACCCCTACGAG. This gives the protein CASSQGESGRDPYE. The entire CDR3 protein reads CASSQGESGRDPYEQYF.

The CDR3 sequence is CASSYDSSGSPLHF. The CDR3 bases that were read are TGTGCCAGCAGCTACGACAGTTCAGGTTCACCC. The rearrangement joins TRBV11-2 to TRBJ1-6; D is perhaps TRBD1 (5 bases). From the germline J gene comes the end of the CDR3, since the read stops 3 residues before it. The length of the CDR3 is 14 residues. Germline CDR1 and CDR2: SGHAT and FQNNGV. V lost 4 bases to trimming and J lost 9 bases, with 13 bases between them.

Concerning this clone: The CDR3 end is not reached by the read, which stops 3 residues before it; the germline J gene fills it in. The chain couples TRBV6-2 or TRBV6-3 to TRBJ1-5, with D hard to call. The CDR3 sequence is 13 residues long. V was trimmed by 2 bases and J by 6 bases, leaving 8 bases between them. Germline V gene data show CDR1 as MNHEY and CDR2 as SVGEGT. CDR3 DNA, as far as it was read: TGTGCCAGCAGTTACGTAGGCGGTCAGCCC. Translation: CASSYVGGQP. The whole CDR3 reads CASSYVGGQPQHF.

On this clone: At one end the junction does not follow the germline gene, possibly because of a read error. The CDR3 loop is CASSRGQGGNSPLFF. The covered CDR3 bases are TGCGCCAGCAGCCGGGGACAGGGAGGAAATTCACCG. The chain joins TRBV4-2 to TRBJ2-2; 9 bases match TRBD1. With the read ending 3 residues before the CDR3 end, the germline J gene is used to fill in that end. Germline assignment: CDR1 LGHNA and CDR2 YNFKEQ. This CDR3 region has 15 residues.